The 3 T cell receptor beta chains given below trace back to one sample, sequenced in a study of OX40 agonist ivuxolimab in advanced cancers. The data were produced by immunoSEQ multiplex PCR, yet TCRdb's version contains in-frame clones alone and is incomplete. The profile covers more than 30,000 clones, with roughly three quarters appearing a single time and roughly 20% taken by the ten largest. Sequences were derived from CD4+ or CD8+ T cells sorted from blood, sampled in a trial of the OX40 agonist ivuxolimab. These receptors all come from an adult with an advanced solid tumor such as melanoma, head and neck, liver or kidney cancer.

The chain joins TRBV18 to TRBJ2-4; 10 nucleotides line up with TRBD1. The germline V gene encodes CDR1 KGHSH and CDR2 LQKENI. The CDR3 loop spans 15 amino acids. The junction had 1 base not matched to a gene; V was cut back by 5 bases and J by 0 bases. DNA of the CDR3: TGTGCCAGCTCAGGGGACAGGGGAGCCAAAAACATTCAGTACTTC. Translation gives CASSGDRGAKNIQYF. The full variable domain, completed using reference TRBV18 and TRBJ2-4, is NAGVMQNPRHLVRRRGQEARLRCSPMKGHSHVYWYRQLPEEGLKFMVYLQKENIIDESGMPKERFSAEFPKEGPSILRIQQVVRGDSAAYFCASSGDRGAKNIQYFGAGTRLSVL.

This clone was seen just once. This chain joins TRBV5-4 and TRBJ1-1; D is unclear. CDR1 is SGHNT, CDR2 YYREEE, per germline (reference sequence). CDR3 length: 13 residues. Trimming cost V 2 bases and J 5 bases, with 10 bases left between them. CDR3 sequence: CASSFVIDTEAFF. The CDR3 nucleotides are TGTGCCAGCAGCTTTGTTATTGATACTGAAGCTTTCTTT.

The rearrangement uses TRBV2 and TRBJ2-7, with 9 nucleotides matching TRBD1. V gave up 6 bases and J gave up 6 bases; unmatched junction bases: 9. The CDR3 totals 14 residues. Germline assignment: CDR1 SNHLY and CDR2 FYNNEI. CDR3 sequence reads: CASRRGQGRGEQYF. CDR3 DNA: TGTGCCAGCAGGAGGGGACAGGGACGCGGCGAGCAGTACTTC. The full variable domain, completed using reference TRBV2 and TRBJ2-7, is EPEVTQTPSHQVTQMGQEVILRCVPISNHLYFYWYRQILGQKVEFLVSFYNNEISEKSEIFDDQFSVERPDGSNFTLKIRSTKLEDSAMYFCASRRGQGRGEQYFGPGTRLTVT.